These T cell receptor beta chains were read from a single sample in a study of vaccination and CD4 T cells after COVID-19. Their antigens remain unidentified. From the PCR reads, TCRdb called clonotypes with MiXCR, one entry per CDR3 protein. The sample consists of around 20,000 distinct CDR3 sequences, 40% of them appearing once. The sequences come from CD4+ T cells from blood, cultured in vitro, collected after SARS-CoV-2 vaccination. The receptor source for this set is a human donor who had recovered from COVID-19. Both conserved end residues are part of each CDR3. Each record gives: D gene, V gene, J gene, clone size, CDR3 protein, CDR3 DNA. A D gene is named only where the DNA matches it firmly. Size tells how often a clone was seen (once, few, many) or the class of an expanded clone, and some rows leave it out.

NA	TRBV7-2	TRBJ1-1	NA	CASSLVSGTLQATEAFF	TGTGCCAGCAGCTTAGTTTCCGGGACCCTACAGGCCACTGAAGCTTTCTTT
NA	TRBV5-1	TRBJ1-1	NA	CASGTGGATEAFF	TGCGCCAGCGGGACTGGTGGGGCCACTGAAGCTTTCTTT
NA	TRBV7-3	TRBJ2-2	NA	CASSLARGIPGELFF	TGTGCCAGCAGCTTAGCCAGGGGAATTCCCGGGGAGCTGTTTTTT
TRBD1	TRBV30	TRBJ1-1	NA	CAWSVLPTGVRNSEAFF	TGTGCCTGGAGTGTACTGCCGACAGGGGTGAGAAACAGTGAAGCTTTCTTT
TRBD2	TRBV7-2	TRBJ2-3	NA	CASSKEGITPSGRQYF	TGTGCCAGCAGCAAAGAGGGTATTACCCCTAGCGGGAGGCAGTATTTT
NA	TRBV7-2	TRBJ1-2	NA	CASSLIQGAGYGYTF	TGTGCCAGCAGCTTAATACAGGGAGCGGGCTATGGCTACACCTTC
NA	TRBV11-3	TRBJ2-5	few	CASSLVGRSETQYF	TGTGCCAGCAGCTTAGTGGGGCGGTCAGAGACCCAGTACTTC
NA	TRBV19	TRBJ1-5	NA	CASRGGQSRGQPQHF	TGTGCCAGTAGGGGCGGCCAATCACGGGGACAGCCCCAGCATTTT
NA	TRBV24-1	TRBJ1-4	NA	CATSDPSEGPNEKLFF	TGTGCCACCAGTGACCCCTCTGAGGGCCCCAATGAAAAACTGTTTTTT
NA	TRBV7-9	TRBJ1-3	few	CASSSHPSGNTIYF	TGTGCCAGCAGCTCCCATCCCTCTGGAAACACCATATATTTT
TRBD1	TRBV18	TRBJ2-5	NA	CASSPRTGVQETQYF	TGTGCCAGCTCACCCAGGACAGGGGTTCAAGAGACCCAGTACTTC
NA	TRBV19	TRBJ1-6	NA	CASQTTGSASVFTLHF	TGTGCCAGTCAAACGACAGGTTCCGCCTCGGTTTTCACCCTCCACTTT
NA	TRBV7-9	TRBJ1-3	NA	CASDPEVGDTIYF	TGTGCCAGTGATCCCGAGGTGGGAGACACCATATATTTT
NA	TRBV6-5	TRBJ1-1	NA	CANSYSRQGGRNTEAFF	TGTGCCAACAGTTACTCGCGCCAGGGTGGAAGGAACACTGAAGCTTTCTTT
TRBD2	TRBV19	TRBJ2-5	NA	CASSSGREETQYF	TGTGCCAGTAGTAGCGGGAGGGAAGAGACCCAGTACTTC
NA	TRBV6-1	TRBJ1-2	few	CASSQYRAGYTF	TGTGCCAGCAGCCAATACAGGGCGGGCTACACCTTC
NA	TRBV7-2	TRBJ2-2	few	CASSLAARAVGELFF	TGTGCCAGCAGCTTAGCAGCCAGGGCCGTAGGGGAGCTGTTTTTT
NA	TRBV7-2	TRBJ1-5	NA	CASSLEYSNQPQHF	TGTGCCAGCAGCTTAGAATATAGCAATCAGCCCCAGCATTTT
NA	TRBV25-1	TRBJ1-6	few	CASSEWDGSYSPLHF	TGTGCCAGCAGTGAATGGGACGGATCCTATTCACCCCTCCACTTT
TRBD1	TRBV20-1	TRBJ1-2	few	CSANPGQGAIYGYTF	TGCAGTGCTAACCCCGGACAGGGGGCTATCTATGGCTACACCTTC
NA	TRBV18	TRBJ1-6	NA	CASSPTYQGASPLHF	TGTGCCAGCTCACCCACGTATCAGGGAGCTTCACCCCTCCACTTT
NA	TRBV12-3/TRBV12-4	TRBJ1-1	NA	CASITRGLMNTEAFF	TGTGCCAGCATTACCAGGGGCCTCATGAACACTGAAGCTTTCTTT
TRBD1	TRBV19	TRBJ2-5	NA	CASSIRGQETQYF	TGTGCCAGTAGTATCAGGGGGCAAGAGACCCAGTACTTC
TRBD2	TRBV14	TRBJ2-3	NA	CASSQGLAGRSTQYF	TGTGCCAGCAGCCAAGGACTAGCGGGGCGTAGTACGCAGTATTTT
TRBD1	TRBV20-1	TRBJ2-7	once	CSAPTRDRGVDEQYF	TGCAGTGCTCCTACCCGAGACAGGGGGGTTGACGAGCAGTACTTC
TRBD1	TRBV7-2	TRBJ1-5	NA	CASSQRQGLGNQPQHF	TGTGCCAGCAGCCAACGACAGGGGTTGGGCAATCAGCCCCAGCATTTT
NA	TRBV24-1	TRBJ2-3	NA	CATRGGAPLSSTQYF	TGTGCCACCAGGGGGGGGGCACCGCTTTCCAGCACACAGTATTTT
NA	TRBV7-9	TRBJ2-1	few	CASSRGIGGEFNEQFF	TGTGCCAGCAGCAGGGGAATAGGTGGGGAATTCAATGAGCAGTTCTTC
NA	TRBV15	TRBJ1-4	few	CATSRDPGGGEKLFF	TGTGCCACCAGCAGAGATCCTGGGGGTGGCGAAAAACTGTTTTTT
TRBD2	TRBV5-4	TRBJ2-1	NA	CASSIHSSGRAQREQFF	TGTGCCAGCAGCATCCACTCTAGCGGGAGGGCCCAACGTGAGCAGTTCTTC
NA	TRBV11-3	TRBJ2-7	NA	CASSQDHLIAVQYF	TGTGCCAGCAGCCAGGACCATCTAATCGCGGTACAGTACTTC
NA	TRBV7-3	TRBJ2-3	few	CASSLVGEPVNTQYF	TGTGCCAGCAGCTTAGTCGGGGAGCCCGTGAATACGCAGTATTTT
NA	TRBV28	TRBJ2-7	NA	CASTRGSDSYEQYF	TGTGCCAGCACCCGGGGCTCAGATTCTTACGAGCAGTACTTC
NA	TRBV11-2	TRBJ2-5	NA	CASSLGERVVETQYF	TGTGCCAGCAGCTTAGGGGAGCGGGTGGTAGAGACCCAGTACTTC
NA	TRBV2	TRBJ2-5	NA	CASSSPGSQETQYF	TGTGCCAGCAGTTCTCCGGGGTCCCAAGAGACCCAGTACTTC
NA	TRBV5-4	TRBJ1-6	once	CASSLGPTGNNSPLHF	TGTGCCAGCAGCTTGGGTCCAACAGGGAATAATTCACCCCTCCACTTT
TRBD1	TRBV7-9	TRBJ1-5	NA	CASSLGTGKSNQPQHF	TGTGCCAGCAGCTTAGGGACAGGGAAGAGCAATCAGCCCCAGCATTTT
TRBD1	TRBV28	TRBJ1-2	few	CASRERTGFSYGYTF	TGTGCCAGCAGAGAGAGGACAGGGTTCAGCTATGGCTACACCTTC
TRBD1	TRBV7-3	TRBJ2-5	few	CASSSSLRQGRGETQYF	TGTGCCAGCAGCTCCTCCCTAAGACAGGGGCGAGGCGAGACCCAGTACTTC
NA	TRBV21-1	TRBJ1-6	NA	CASSIGNSNSPLHF	TGTGCCAGCAGCATCGGGAATTCAAATTCACCCCTCCACTTT
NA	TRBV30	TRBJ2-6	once	CAWSADQGSPGANVLTF	TGTGCCTGGAGTGCCGATCAGGGTTCTCCAGGGGCCAACGTCCTGACTTTC
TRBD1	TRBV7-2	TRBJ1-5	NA	CASSWTGRNQPQHF	TGTGCCAGCAGCTGGACAGGACGCAATCAGCCCCAGCATTTT
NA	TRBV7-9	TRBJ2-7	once	CASSLLYEQYF	TGTGCCAGCAGCTTACTTTACGAGCAGTACTTC
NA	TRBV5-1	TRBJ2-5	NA	CASTGGTVRGETQYF	TGCGCCAGCACCGGGGGCACGGTCAGGGGTGAGACCCAGTACTTC
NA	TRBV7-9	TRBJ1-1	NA	CASSAAGNEAFF	TGTGCCAGCAGCGCGGCCGGGAATGAAGCTTTCTTT
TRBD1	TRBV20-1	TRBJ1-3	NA	CSAGQGAGGNTIYF	TGCAGTGCCGGACAGGGGGCGGGCGGAAACACCATATATTTT
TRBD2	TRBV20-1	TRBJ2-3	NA	CSADLAGVVDTQYF	TGCAGTGCTGACCTAGCGGGGGTGGTAGATACGCAGTATTTT
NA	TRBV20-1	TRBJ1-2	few	CSAGATANYGYTF	TGCAGTGCCGGGGCGACAGCTAACTATGGCTACACCTTC
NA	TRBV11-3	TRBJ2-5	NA	CASSWDGRETQYF	TGTGCCAGCAGCTGGGACGGACGGGAGACCCAGTACTTC
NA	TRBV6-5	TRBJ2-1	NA	CASSYSWAMGNEQFF	TGTGCCAGCAGTTACTCGTGGGCCATGGGCAATGAGCAGTTCTTC
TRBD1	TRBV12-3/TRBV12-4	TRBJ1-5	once	CASRDRGASSNQPQHF	TGTGCCAGCCGGGACAGGGGCGCATCTAGCAATCAGCCCCAGCATTTT
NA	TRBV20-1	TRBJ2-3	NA	CSASFQGMRNTQYF	TGCAGTGCTAGCTTCCAGGGAATGAGAAATACGCAGTATTTT
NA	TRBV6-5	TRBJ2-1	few	CASSYSRVGWSSYNEQFF	TGTGCCAGCAGTTACTCGAGGGTTGGTTGGAGCTCCTACAATGAGCAGTTCTTC
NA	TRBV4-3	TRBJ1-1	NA	CASSQTDRTYTEAFF	TGCGCCAGCAGCCAAACCGACAGGACGTACACTGAAGCTTTCTTT
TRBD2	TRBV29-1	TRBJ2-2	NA	CSVESGGGPGGELFF	TGCAGCGTTGAAAGCGGCGGGGGGCCGGGCGGGGAGCTGTTTTTT
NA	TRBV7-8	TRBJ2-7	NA	CASSLEARNGYEQYF	TGTGCCAGCAGCTTAGAGGCCAGGAATGGCTACGAGCAGTACTTC